The TCR beta chain described here comes from a study of blood T cells in healthy people across ages. In terms of origin and age, donors were healthy Caucasian individuals from Russia aged about 6 to 90. V was clipped by 7 bases and J by 3 bases, with 9 bases between them. The CDR3 extends over 11 amino acids. Germline loops: CDR1 DFQATT, CDR2 SNEGSKA (reference sequence). Then a second PCR, running about 6 to 12 cycles, was carried out with a sample-barcoded 5' primer and a J-beta primer mix. MiXCR, applied by TCRdb to the 5' RACE reads, yields one record per CDR3 protein. Here the sample spans approximately 1.5 million distinct CDR3 sequences, roughly 43% being singletons.

V gene TRBV20-1 combines with J gene TRBJ2-5, with D uncertain. Sample: blood. The sequence came from a woman under 30 in good health. CDR3 amino acids: CSGKREETQYF. DNA for the CDR3: TGCAGTGGAAAAAGGGAAGAGACCCAGTACTTC.